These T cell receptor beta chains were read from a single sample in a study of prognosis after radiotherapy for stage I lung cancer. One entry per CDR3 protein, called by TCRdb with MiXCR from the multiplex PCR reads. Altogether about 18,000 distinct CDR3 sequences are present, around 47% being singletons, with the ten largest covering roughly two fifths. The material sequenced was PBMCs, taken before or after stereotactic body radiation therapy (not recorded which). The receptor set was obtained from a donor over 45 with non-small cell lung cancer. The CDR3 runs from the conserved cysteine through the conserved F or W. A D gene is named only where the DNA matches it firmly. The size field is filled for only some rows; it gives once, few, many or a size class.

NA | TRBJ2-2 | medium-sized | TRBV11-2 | CASSLEASWTGELFF | TGTGCCAGCAGCTTAGAGGCTAGCTGGACCGGGGAGCTGTTTTTT
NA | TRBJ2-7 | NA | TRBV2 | CASSESRFGTVLEDEQYF | TGTGCCAGCAGTGAATCCCGATTTGGGACTGTCTTGGAGGACGAGCAGTACTTC
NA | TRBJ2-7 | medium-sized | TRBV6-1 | CASSGPPNYEQYF | TGTGCCAGCAGTGGACCGCCTAATTACGAGCAGTACTTC
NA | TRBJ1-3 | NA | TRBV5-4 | CASSFRAGSGNTIYF | TGTGCCAGCAGCTTCCGGGCAGGATCTGGAAACACCATATATTTT
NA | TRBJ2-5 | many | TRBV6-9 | CASSYSFAGTVETQYF | TGTGCCAGCAGTTACTCCTTTGCTGGGACGGTTGAGACCCAGTACTTC
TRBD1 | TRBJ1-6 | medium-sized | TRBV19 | CASSKGQGQAYNSPLHF | TGTGCCAGTAGTAAAGGACAGGGTCAGGCCTATAATTCACCCCTCCACTTT
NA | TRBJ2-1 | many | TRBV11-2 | CASSPDPWQAGYNEQFF | TGTGCCAGCAGCCCTGACCCTTGGCAAGCGGGTTACAATGAGCAGTTCTTC
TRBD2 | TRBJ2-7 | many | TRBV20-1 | CSARVGSGGLAYEQYF | TGCAGTGCTAGAGTTGGGAGCGGGGGGCTCGCCTACGAGCAGTACTTC
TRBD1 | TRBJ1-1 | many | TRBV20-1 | CSASQAGTGEAFF | TGCAGTGCTTCCCAAGCCGGGACAGGGGAAGCTTTCTTT
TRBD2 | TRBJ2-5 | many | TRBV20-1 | CSAPLTSAQETQYF | TGCAGTGCTCCGCTGACTAGCGCACAAGAGACCCAGTACTTC
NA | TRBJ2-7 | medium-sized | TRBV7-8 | CASSLASGMQYF | TGTGCCAGCAGCTTAGCCTCAGGGATGCAGTACTTC
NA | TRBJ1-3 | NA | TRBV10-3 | CAISDRTAGDTIYF | TGTGCCATCAGTGACAGAACCGCTGGAGACACCATATATTTT
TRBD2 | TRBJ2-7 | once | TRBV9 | CASSLGLAYEQYF | TGTGCCAGCAGCTTGGGACTAGCGTACGAGCAGTACTTC
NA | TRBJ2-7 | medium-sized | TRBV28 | CASSFVGSYEQYF | TGTGCCAGCAGTTTCGTTGGGTCCTACGAGCAGTACTTC
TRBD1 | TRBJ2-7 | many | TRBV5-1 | CASSWTGEGYEQYF | TGCGCCAGCAGCTGGACAGGGGAGGGCTACGAGCAGTACTTC
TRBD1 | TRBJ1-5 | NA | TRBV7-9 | CASSLVLARQGSYSNQPQHF | TGTGCCAGCAGCTTAGTGTTGGCCCGACAGGGGTCCTATAGCAATCAGCCCCAGCATTTT
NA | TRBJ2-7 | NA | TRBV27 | CASSLRGTGEQYF | TGTGCCAGCAGTTTACGGGGTACGGGCGAGCAGTACTTC
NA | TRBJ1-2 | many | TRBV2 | CASSDSGLHGYTF | TGTGCCAGCAGTGACTCAGGGCTACATGGCTACACCTTC
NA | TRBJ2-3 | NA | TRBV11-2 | CASSRRDIAGTDTQYF | TGTGCCAGCAGCCGCCGGGACATTGCGGGCACAGATACGCAGTATTTT
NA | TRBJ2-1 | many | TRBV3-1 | CASSSGTSNNEQFF | TGTGCCAGCAGCTCAGGGACATCCAACAATGAGCAGTTCTTC
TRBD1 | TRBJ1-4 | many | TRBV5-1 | CASSGTGTGGEKLFF | TGCGCCAGCAGCGGGACCGGGACAGGGGGCGAAAAACTGTTTTTT
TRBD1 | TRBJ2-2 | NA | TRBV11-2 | CASSPTRDRGVTGELFF | TGTGCCAGCAGCCCCACGAGGGACAGGGGGGTCACCGGGGAGCTGTTTTTT
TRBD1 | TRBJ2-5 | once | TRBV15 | CATSRGQGGETQYF | TGTGCCACCAGCAGAGGACAGGGGGGCGAGACCCAGTACTTC
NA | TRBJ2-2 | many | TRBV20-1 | CSARSYLANTGELFF | TGCAGTGCTAGGTCGTACCTTGCGAACACCGGGGAGCTGTTTTTT
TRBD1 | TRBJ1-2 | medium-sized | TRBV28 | CASNDRVGYGYTF | TGTGCCAGCAATGACAGGGTTGGCTATGGCTACACCTTC
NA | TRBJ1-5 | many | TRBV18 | CASSPFDGNQPQHF | TGTGCCAGCTCACCATTTGACGGCAATCAGCCCCAGCATTTT
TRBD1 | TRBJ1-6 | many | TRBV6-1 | CASSHSPGQLDNSPLHF | TGTGCCAGCAGTCACAGTCCGGGACAGTTGGACAATTCACCCCTCCACTTT
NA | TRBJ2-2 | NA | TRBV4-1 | CASSQGMSELFF | TGCGCCAGCAGCCAAGGGATGTCAGAGCTGTTTTTT